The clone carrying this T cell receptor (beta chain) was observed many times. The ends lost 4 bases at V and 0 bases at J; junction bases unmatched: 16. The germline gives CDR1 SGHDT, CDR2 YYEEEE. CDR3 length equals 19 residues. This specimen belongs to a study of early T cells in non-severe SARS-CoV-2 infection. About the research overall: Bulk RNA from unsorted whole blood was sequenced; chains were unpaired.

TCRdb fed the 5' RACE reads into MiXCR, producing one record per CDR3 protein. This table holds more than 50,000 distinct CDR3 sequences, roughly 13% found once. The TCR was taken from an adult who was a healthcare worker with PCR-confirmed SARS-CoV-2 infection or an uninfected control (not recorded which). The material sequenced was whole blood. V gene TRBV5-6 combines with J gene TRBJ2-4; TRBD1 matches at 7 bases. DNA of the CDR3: TGTGCCAGCAGCACGAAGGGGGCCCCCGGAATGTTAGCCAAAAACATTCAGTACTTC. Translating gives CASSTKGAPGMLAKNIQYF.